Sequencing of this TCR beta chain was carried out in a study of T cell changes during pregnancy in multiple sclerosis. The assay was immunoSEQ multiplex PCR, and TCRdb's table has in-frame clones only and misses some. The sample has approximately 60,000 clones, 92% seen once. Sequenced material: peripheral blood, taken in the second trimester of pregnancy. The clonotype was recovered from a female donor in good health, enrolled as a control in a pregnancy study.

The CDR3 nucleotides are TGTGCCAGCAGCTTAGGACTAGCCACAGATACGCAGTATTTT. Protein product: CASSLGLATDTQYF. The chain employs TRBV7-2 and TRBJ2-3, with TRBD2 matching 7 bases. There are 14 residues in the CDR3. CDR1 SGHTA and CDR2 FQGNSA come from the germline V gene. The V segment lost 1 base and the J segment 2 bases; nucleotides outside the gene matches: 0.